Shown below are 17 T cell receptor beta chains from a single sample sequenced in a study of metastatic and nonmetastatic thyroid tumors. The entire patient cohort was treatment-naive prior to thyroid surgery. Via MiXCR, TCRdb re-called the PCR reads. There are under 20,000 clones in the sample; 22% occur only once, and just over 8% lies in the top ten. Sequences were obtained from adjacent normal tissue. Receptors were obtained from a female donor with papillary thyroid cancer or a benign thyroid nodule (not recorded which). Some clones in this sample may be carry-over from other donors' samples.

V and J are TRBV11-2 and TRBJ2-1; no clear D. CDR3 size: 15 residues. Trimming left V 1 base short and J 6 bases short, with 13 bases between. From germline, CDR1 is SGHAT and CDR2 FQNNGV. For the CDR3, the DNA is TGTGCCAGCAGCTTAGGTCTACAACCGTCCAATGAGCAGTTCTTC. Translation gives CASSLGLQPSNEQFF.

This clone showed up just a few times. J is TRBJ2-7 and V is TRBV10-1; D may be TRBD1 (7 bases). Germline CDR1 WNHNN, CDR2 SYGVQD (reference sequence). Trimming shortened V by 7 bases and J by 6 bases, and 19 bases separated the two germline ends. The CDR3 runs 14 residues. The CDR3 loop reads CASKVPGQGGEQYF. The CDR3 nucleotides read TGCGCCAGCAAAGTCCCCGGGCAGGGGGGCGAGCAGTACTTC.

The chain has TRBV5-1 and TRBJ2-1, with 7 bases matching TRBD2. In germline, CDR1 is SGHRS, CDR2 YFSETQ. With 3 bases clipped from V and 4 bases from J, the junction kept 4 bases outside the gene matches. The CDR3 sequence is 14 residues long. The CDR3 spells CASSSTSLYNEQFF. In DNA, the CDR3 is TGCGCCAGCAGCTCGACTAGCCTTTACAATGAGCAGTTCTTC.

CDR3 protein: CSAPETGRNEQYF. CDR3 coding DNA: TGCAGTGCTCCAGAGACAGGGAGAAACGAGCAGTACTTC. V is TRBV20-1 and J is TRBJ2-7, with TRBD1 matching over 7 bases. Looked up from germline, CDR1 is DFQATT and CDR2 is SNEGSKA (reference sequence). V lost 5 bases to trimming and J lost 5 bases; unmatched junction nucleotides: 9. This CDR3 spans 13 amino acids.

V and J are TRBV7-9 and TRBJ2-1, with D maybe TRBD2 (5 bases). Germline V gene data show CDR1 as SEHNR and CDR2 as FQNEAQ (reference sequence). This CDR3 contains 15 residues. Trimming left V 3 bases short and J 0 bases short, with 9 bases between. CDR3 amino acids: CASSFSGSSYNEQFF. For the CDR3, the DNA is TGTGCCAGCAGCTTCAGCGGTAGCTCCTACAATGAGCAGTTCTTC.

The chain links TRBV7-9 to TRBJ2-3; no clear D. CDR1 is SEHNR and CDR2 is FQNEAQ in the germline V gene (reference sequence). The V and J ends lost 1 base and 2 bases respectively, with 7 bases between them. This CDR3 has 14 amino acids. The CDR3 nucleotides read TGTGCCAGCAGCTTAGGGCAGCTCACAGATACGCAGTATTTT. Amino acids: CASSLGQLTDTQYF.

The rearrangement links TRBV30 to TRBJ1-1; D uncertain. This CDR3 spans 13 amino acids. The V gene's germline CDR1 is GTSNPN and CDR2 SVGIG (reference sequence). The ends were cut back, 2 bases at V and 3 bases at J, with 10 bases in the middle. The CDR3 is CAWSLQRHTEAFF. CDR3 in DNA: TGTGCCTGGAGTCTGCAGAGGCACACTGAAGCTTTCTTT.

This clone was counted only a few times. V and J are TRBV12-3 or TRBV12-4 and TRBJ1-2, with D tentatively TRBD1 (5 bases). V lost 1 base and J 8 bases, leaving 11 bases between the germline ends. The CDR3 spans 13 residues. CDR3 sequence (DNA): TGTGCCAGCAGTTTAGGAGGGGCGGGCGGCTACACCTTC. As protein: CASSLGGAGGYTF.

Many counts were recorded for this clone. The chain links TRBV6-2 or TRBV6-3 to TRBJ2-7, with D maybe TRBD2 (5 bases). Germline V gives CDR1 MNHEY, CDR2 SVGEGT. This CDR3 has 11 residues. V was trimmed by 8 bases and J by 7 bases, leaving 12 bases between them. This chain's CDR3 is CASGVSGEQYF. The DNA of the CDR3 is TGTGCCAGCGGCGTATCGGGGGAGCAGTACTTC.

This clone has more than one count but fewer than ten. V is TRBV2 and J is TRBJ1-2; no clear D gene. The CDR3 has 12 amino acids. Trimming pared 5 bases from V and 9 bases from J, leaving 13 bases between. The germline CDR1 and CDR2 sequences are SNHLY and FYNNEI. CDR3 sequence reads: CASSRAVTRYTF. CDR3 nucleotide sequence: TGTGCCAGCAGTCGGGCGGTTACGCGCTACACCTTC.

This clone qualifies as medium-sized. This sequence joins TRBV7-3 and TRBJ2-3; TRBD2 matches 14 bases. J gave up 6 bases and V 1 base, and 12 bases lay outside the gene matches. The CDR3 sequence is 19 residues long. The V gene's germline CDR1 is SGHTA and CDR2 FQGTGA. CDR3 sequence: CASSLRLAGGNALRDTQYF. The CDR3 DNA reads as TGTGCCAGCAGCTTAAGACTAGCGGGAGGGAATGCTCTCAGGGATACGCAGTATTTT.

This clone was recorded a few times. The V gene is TRBV27, the J gene TRBJ1-1; no reliable D call. The V end lost 2 bases, the J end lost 8 bases, and 12 bases lay between the germline ends. This CDR3 region has 13 residues. Germline V gene sequence: CDR1 MNHEY, CDR2 SMNVEV (reference sequence). The CDR3 DNA is TGTGCCAGCAGTTTACAGGCCGAGGCCGAAGCTTTCTTT. Amino acids: CASSLQAEAEAFF.

In this sample, this clone turned up a few times. The rearrangement links TRBV6-2 or TRBV6-3 to TRBJ2-5, with a weak D call TRBD2 (7 bases). The CDR3 has 14 amino acids. V lost 8 bases, J lost 5 bases, and 18 bases lay in between. Germline CDR1 and CDR2: MNHEY and SVGEGT. The CDR3 is CASGIGGAKETQYF. CDR3 DNA sequence: TGTGCCAGCGGTATAGGGGGGGCGAAGGAGACCCAGTACTTC.

The J gene is TRBJ2-7, the V gene TRBV12-3 or TRBV12-4; TRBD1 matches at 10 bases. This CDR3 has 14 residues. The junction had 8 bases not matched to a gene; V was cut back by 6 bases and J by 6 bases. CDR3 sequence reads: CASSRQGAYGEQYF. CDR3 bases: TGTGCCAGCAGCCGACAGGGGGCCTATGGCGAGCAGTACTTC.

The chain links TRBV28 to TRBJ1-4; 10 bases align to TRBD1. J was trimmed by 8 bases and V by 6 bases; bases with no gene match: 6. This CDR3 is built from 14 residues. CDR1 is MDHEN and CDR2 is SYDVKM in the germline V gene. CDR3 region: CASRPPGQGEKLFF. The CDR3 region has the DNA TGTGCCAGCAGGCCCCCGGGACAGGGGGAAAAACTGTTTTTT.

This chain links TRBV20-1 with TRBJ2-2; the match to TRBD1 covers 8 bases. The CDR3 is made up of 14 amino acids. Germline trimming cut 4 bases from V and 0 bases from J; bases unmatched to any gene: 1. Germline CDR1 is DFQATT and CDR2 is SNEGSKA (reference sequence). CDR3 sequence reads: CSAKDRANTGELFF. CDR3 DNA sequence: TGCAGTGCTAAGGACAGGGCGAACACCGGGGAGCTGTTTTTT.

This clone is medium-sized. J is TRBJ1-6 and V is TRBV7-3, with D possibly TRBD1 on 5 matching bases. The CDR3 spans 14 residues. From germline, CDR1 is SGHTA and CDR2 FQGTGA. The V end lost 5 bases, the J end lost 7 bases, and 12 bases lay between the germline ends. The CDR3 nucleotides read TGTGCCAGCAGCCAAATGGGGGAAAATTCACCCCTCCACTTT. Amino acids: CASSQMGENSPLHF. Full variable domain (outside the CDR3, taken from reference TRBV7-3 and TRBJ1-6): GAGVSQTPSNKVTEKGKYVELRCDPISGHTALYWYRQSLGQGPEFLIYFQGTGAADDSGLPNDRFFAVRPEGSVSTLKIQRTERGDSAVYLCASSQMGENSPLHFGNGTRLTVT.